A few counts support the clone carrying this T cell receptor (beta chain). The sample is drawn from a study of blood T cell repertoires in COVID-19. For the study at large: Acute and convalescent COVID-19 specimens originated in the United States, Italy and Spain.

In the authors' methods: It was from reference gene primer amplification that nucleated cell counts were estimated. Profiling relied on immunoSEQ multiplex PCR, and the TCRdb table lists in-frame clones only, not all of them. The DNA was the basis for D and trimming; V, J and clone size are from that table. This table has over 100,000 clones, approximately 87% appearing once. The CDR3 runs 14 residues. Germline V gives CDR1 SGHTA, CDR2 FQGNSA. The V and J ends lost 5 bases and 5 bases respectively, with 16 bases between them. The TCR originated in an older woman with acute or convalescent COVID-19. The specimen was peripheral blood. The V and J genes are TRBV7-2 and TRBJ2-7; possible D gene TRBD2, 6 bases. The CDR3 DNA reads TGTGCCAGCAGCAAGGGTGATGGGGGGAACGAGCAGTACTTC. Its translation is CASSKGDGGNEQYF.